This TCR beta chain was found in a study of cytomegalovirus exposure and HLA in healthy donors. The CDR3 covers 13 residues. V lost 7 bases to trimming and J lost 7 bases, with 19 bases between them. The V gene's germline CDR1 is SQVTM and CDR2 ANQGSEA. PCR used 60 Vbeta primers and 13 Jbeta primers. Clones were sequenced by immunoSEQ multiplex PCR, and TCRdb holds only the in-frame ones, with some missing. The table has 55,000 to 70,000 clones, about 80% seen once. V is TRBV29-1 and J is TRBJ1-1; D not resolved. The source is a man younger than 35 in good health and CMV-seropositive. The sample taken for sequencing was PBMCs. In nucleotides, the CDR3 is TGCAGCGCCCATGGGAGGTTGGTAGTTGAAGCTTTCTTT. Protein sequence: CSAHGRLVVEAFF.